This TCR beta chain was captured in a study of blood T cell repertoires in COVID-19. Profiling relied on immunoSEQ multiplex PCR, and the TCRdb table lists in-frame clones only, not all of them. This table has nearly 110,000 clones, approximately 81% appearing once. The CDR3 is 14 amino acids. V shed 2 bases and J shed 8 bases, with 15 bases lying between them. Germline lookup yields CDR1 MDHEN and CDR2 SYDVKM. The receptor comes from a human donor in a cohort sampled during active COVID-19. Sequenced material: peripheral blood. This chain links TRBV28 with TRBJ1-2, with D possibly being TRBD1 (5 bases). Written as DNA, the CDR3 is TGTGCCAGCAGTTTACCCGCCTTGGAGGGGGGCTACACCTTC. It yields the protein CASSLPALEGGYTF.